Shown below are 3 T cell receptor beta chains from a single sample sequenced in a study of blood T cell repertoires in COVID-19. TCRdb's table, derived via immunoSEQ multiplex PCR, lists solely in-frame clones and lacks some. Of 250,000 to 350,000 clones listed, around nine tenths were seen once; the top ten hold about 5.5%. Sequencing was carried out using PBMCs or T cells enriched from blood (not recorded which). The receptors were sampled from a woman in her thirties or forties who had recovered from COVID-19.

The chain recombines TRBV5-1 with TRBJ1-1, with 7 bases that match TRBD1. V lost 4 bases and J lost 4; bases outside the gene matches: 7. This CDR3 spans 14 amino acids. Germline V gene sequence: CDR1 SGHRS, CDR2 YFSETQ. This CDR3 reads CASSAGTEPTEAFF. The CDR3 DNA sequence: TGCGCCAGCAGCGCCGGGACAGAGCCCACTGAAGCTTTCTTT. The complete variable domain, with remaining parts taken from reference TRBV5-1 and TRBJ1-1, reads KAGVTQTPRYLIKTRGQQVTLSCSPISGHRSVSWYQQTPGQGLQFLFEYFSETQRNKGNFPGRFSGRQFSNSRSEMNVSTLELGDSALYLCASSAGTEPTEAFFGQGTRLTVV.

The chain has TRBV4-1 and TRBJ2-3, with 11 bases aligning to TRBD2. The CDR3 length is 17 residues. The germline CDR1 and CDR2 sequences are MGHRA and YSYEKL. V lost 1 base to trimming and J lost 3 bases; unmatched junction nucleotides: 6. CDR3 DNA sequence: TGCGCCAGCAGCCAAGGAGCTAGCGGGAGGTATACAGATACGCAGTATTTT. Translating it yields CASSQGASGRYTDTQYF.

The chain combines TRBV11-3 with TRBJ2-1; 14 nucleotides match TRBD2. J lost 8 bases, V lost 1 base, and 10 bases had no gene match. CDR1 SGHNT and CDR2 YENEEA come from the germline V gene. CDR3 length: 18 amino acids. This CDR3 reads CASSLGVTSGRARDEQFF. CDR3 nucleotides: TGTGCCAGCAGCTTAGGTGTGACTAGCGGGAGGGCCCGCGATGAGCAGTTCTTC.